The clone carrying this TCR beta chain was counted only a few times. Its target is unknown. TCRdb keeps only in-frame clones here, not all; method: immunoSEQ multiplex PCR. This sample comprises about 36,000 clones, none seen once only. This sample was included in a study of T cells after posttransplantation cyclophosphamide. Study-wide results and limits: TRB clonality was highly associated with recipient CMV seropositivity and reactivation. Later blood repertoires were often dominated by clones from the donor CD8+ memory compartment.

Per germline, CDR1 SGDLS and CDR2 YYNGEE. V was trimmed by 4 bases and J by 6 bases, leaving 14 bases between them. The CDR3 is made up of 13 amino acids. On the day of bone marrow donation, the related graft donor provided peripheral blood. The sequence was obtained from a girl aged 10 to 17 in good health, CMV-negative, and a related stem cell transplant donor. The sample taken for sequencing was PBMCs. The rearrangement joins TRBV9 to TRBJ2-7; no clear D gene. DNA for the CDR3: TGTGCCAGCAGCCAGTTCGGAGTTGGCGAGCAGTACTTC. This gives the protein CASSQFGVGEQYF. The complete variable domain, with remaining parts taken from reference TRBV9 and TRBJ2-7, reads DSGVTQTPKHLITATGQRVTLRCSPRSGDLSVYWYQQSLDQGLQFLIQYYNGEERAKGNILERFSAQQFPDLHSELNLSSLELGDSALYFCASSQFGVGEQYFGPGTRLTVT.